These T cell receptor beta chains were read from a single sample in a study of shared clonotypes between healthy human individuals. Using immunoSEQ multiplex PCR, the repertoire was profiled, and TCRdb retains in-frame clones only, with some absent. The data hold approximately 650,000 clones, with about 95% observed a single time. The specimen was naive CD8+ T cells sorted from blood. These receptors came from a woman between 25 and 40 years old in good health. Both conserved end residues are part of each CDR3. A D gene is named only where the DNA matches it firmly. Size values are once, few and many counts, or a class for expanded clones, and some rows have none.

v_call: TRBV9
clone_size: .
d_call: .
j_call: TRBJ1-5
cdr3_aa: CASSATASNQPQHF
cdr3_nt: TGTGCCAGCAGCGCTACAGCTAGCAATCAGCCCCAGCATTTT

v_call: TRBV4-1
clone_size: .
d_call: TRBD1
j_call: TRBJ1-2
cdr3_aa: CASSQEGKTGAYGYTF
cdr3_nt: TGCGCCAGCAGCCAAGAAGGAAAAACAGGGGCCTATGGCTACACCTTC

v_call: TRBV4-1
clone_size: once
d_call: .
j_call: TRBJ1-2
cdr3_aa: CASSQDGIGGYTF
cdr3_nt: TGCGCCAGCAGCCAAGACGGAATAGGTGGCTACACCTTC

v_call: TRBV25-1
clone_size: .
d_call: .
j_call: TRBJ2-1
cdr3_aa: CASSGRGNEQFF
cdr3_nt: TGTGCCAGCAGTGGAAGGGGCAATGAGCAGTTCTTC

v_call: TRBV11-1
clone_size: .
d_call: .
j_call: TRBJ2-3
cdr3_aa: CASRRDTQYF
cdr3_nt: TGTGCCAGCAGGAGGGATACGCAGTATTTT

v_call: TRBV6-6
clone_size: .
d_call: .
j_call: TRBJ2-7
cdr3_aa: CASSYPGSGDEQYF
cdr3_nt: TGTGCCAGCAGTTATCCCGGCAGTGGCGACGAGCAGTACTTC

v_call: TRBV28
clone_size: .
d_call: TRBD1
j_call: TRBJ1-2
cdr3_aa: CASSSRTGGTYGYTF
cdr3_nt: TGTGCCAGCTCCTCTAGGACAGGGGGGACCTATGGCTACACCTTC

v_call: TRBV28
clone_size: .
d_call: .
j_call: TRBJ1-5
cdr3_aa: CASSLNPTDSNQPQHF
cdr3_nt: TGTGCCAGCAGTTTAAACCCGACAGACAGCAATCAGCCCCAGCATTTT

v_call: TRBV5-4
clone_size: .
d_call: TRBD2
j_call: TRBJ2-7
cdr3_aa: CASSYLAGKYYEQYF
cdr3_nt: TGTGCCAGCAGCTACCTAGCGGGAAAATACTACGAGCAGTACTTC

v_call: TRBV27
clone_size: .
d_call: TRBD1
j_call: TRBJ1-2
cdr3_aa: CASSLGYQGARGYTF
cdr3_nt: TGTGCCAGCAGTTTAGGGTATCAGGGGGCACGTGGCTACACCTTC

v_call: TRBV25-1
clone_size: .
d_call: TRBD2
j_call: TRBJ2-1
cdr3_aa: CASRTSGSYNEQFF
cdr3_nt: TGTGCCAGCAGAACTAGCGGGAGCTACAATGAGCAGTTCTTC

v_call: TRBV27
clone_size: .
d_call: .
j_call: TRBJ2-7
cdr3_aa: CASGRGSYEQYF
cdr3_nt: TGTGCCAGCGGGCGGGGCTCCTACGAGCAGTACTTC

v_call: TRBV5-8
clone_size: .
d_call: .
j_call: TRBJ2-5
cdr3_aa: CASSFGRTQETQYF
cdr3_nt: TGTGCCAGCAGCTTCGGACGGACCCAAGAGACCCAGTACTTC

v_call: TRBV7-2
clone_size: .
d_call: TRBD2
j_call: TRBJ2-1
cdr3_aa: CASSYTSGSVEQFF
cdr3_nt: TGTGCCAGCAGTTATACTAGCGGGAGTGTTGAGCAGTTCTTC

v_call: TRBV7-9
clone_size: few
d_call: .
j_call: TRBJ2-5
cdr3_aa: CASSFRETQYF
cdr3_nt: TGTGCCAGCAGCTTCCGGGAGACCCAGTACTTC

v_call: TRBV28
clone_size: .
d_call: TRBD1
j_call: TRBJ2-5
cdr3_aa: CASSGDSLQETQYF
cdr3_nt: TGTGCCAGCAGTGGGGACAGTCTCCAAGAGACCCAGTACTTC

v_call: TRBV25-1
clone_size: .
d_call: .
j_call: TRBJ1-5
cdr3_aa: CASSEWGTGQPQHF
cdr3_nt: TGTGCCAGCAGTGAATGGGGAACGGGGCAGCCCCAGCATTTT

v_call: TRBV6-5
clone_size: .
d_call: TRBD2
j_call: TRBJ2-7
cdr3_aa: CASSWREFPYEQYF
cdr3_nt: TGTGCCAGCAGTTGGCGGGAGTTCCCCTACGAGCAGTACTTC

v_call: TRBV7-9
clone_size: .
d_call: TRBD1
j_call: TRBJ1-2
cdr3_aa: CASSSLQGAKGGYTF
cdr3_nt: TGTGCCAGCAGCTCGCTCCAGGGGGCAAAGGGTGGCTACACCTTC

v_call: TRBV5-4
clone_size: .
d_call: .
j_call: TRBJ2-1
cdr3_aa: CASSLGGVSSYNEQFF
cdr3_nt: TGTGCCAGCAGCTTGGGTGGGGTGAGCTCCTACAATGAGCAGTTCTTC

v_call: TRBV28
clone_size: .
d_call: TRBD1
j_call: TRBJ2-2
cdr3_aa: CASSLTGGRTGELFF
cdr3_nt: TGTGCCAGCAGTCTTACAGGGGGCCGAACCGGGGAGCTGTTTTTT

v_call: TRBV2
clone_size: .
d_call: .
j_call: TRBJ1-2
cdr3_aa: CASSEIGGNGVPGYTF
cdr3_nt: TGTGCCAGCAGTGAAATAGGGGGGAATGGTGTACCCGGCTACACCTTC

v_call: TRBV30
clone_size: once
d_call: .
j_call: TRBJ2-1
cdr3_aa: CAWSVREVNEQFF
cdr3_nt: TGTGCCTGGAGTGTACGAGAGGTCAATGAGCAGTTCTTC

v_call: TRBV28
clone_size: .
d_call: .
j_call: TRBJ1-2
cdr3_aa: CASLSTPDAYYGYTF
cdr3_nt: TGTGCCAGCCTTTCCACCCCGGACGCATACTATGGCTACACCTTC

v_call: TRBV9
clone_size: once
d_call: TRBD2
j_call: TRBJ2-7
cdr3_aa: CASSVGETSVYEQYF
cdr3_nt: TGTGCCAGCAGCGTAGGGGAGACTAGCGTTTACGAGCAGTACTTC

v_call: TRBV9
clone_size: .
d_call: .
j_call: TRBJ2-3
cdr3_aa: CASSVEGSSTDTQYF
cdr3_nt: TGTGCCAGCAGCGTAGAAGGATCCAGCACAGATACGCAGTATTTT

v_call: TRBV15
clone_size: .
d_call: .
j_call: TRBJ2-1
cdr3_aa: CATSSHAGDNEQFF
cdr3_nt: TGTGCCACCAGCAGCCATGCTGGGGACAATGAGCAGTTCTTC

v_call: TRBV5-1
clone_size: .
d_call: .
j_call: TRBJ2-1
cdr3_aa: CASSSTGYNEQFF
cdr3_nt: TGCGCCAGCAGCTCGACAGGTTACAATGAGCAGTTCTTC

v_call: TRBV2
clone_size: .
d_call: .
j_call: TRBJ2-5
cdr3_aa: CASDKYQETQYF
cdr3_nt: TGTGCCAGCGACAAGTACCAAGAGACCCAGTACTTC

v_call: TRBV5-4
clone_size: .
d_call: .
j_call: TRBJ2-7
cdr3_aa: CASSQDDIPFSYEQYF
cdr3_nt: TGTGCCAGCAGCCAAGACGACATACCGTTCTCCTACGAGCAGTACTTC

v_call: TRBV5-1
clone_size: .
d_call: .
j_call: TRBJ2-7
cdr3_aa: CASSTENSHEQYF
cdr3_nt: TGCGCCAGCAGCACCGAAAACAGTCACGAGCAGTACTTC

v_call: TRBV25-1
clone_size: .
d_call: TRBD1
j_call: TRBJ2-3
cdr3_aa: CASKLGQTSTDTQYF
cdr3_nt: TGTGCCAGCAAGTTGGGACAGACTAGCACAGATACGCAGTATTTT

v_call: TRBV16
clone_size: .
d_call: .
j_call: TRBJ1-2
cdr3_aa: CASSHRDRDYGYTF
cdr3_nt: TGTGCCAGCAGCCACCGCGACAGAGACTATGGCTACACCTTC

v_call: TRBV4-1
clone_size: .
d_call: .
j_call: TRBJ1-6
cdr3_aa: CASSQGTYNSPLHF
cdr3_nt: TGCGCCAGCAGCCAAGGGACCTATAATTCACCCCTCCACTTT

v_call: TRBV6-1
clone_size: .
d_call: .
j_call: TRBJ1-4
cdr3_aa: CASSELRGSNEKLFF
cdr3_nt: TGTGCCAGCAGTGAACTAAGGGGCTCTAATGAAAAACTGTTTTTT

v_call: TRBV30
clone_size: .
d_call: .
j_call: TRBJ2-5
cdr3_aa: CAWIRFGTQETQYF
cdr3_nt: TGTGCCTGGATCCGTTTTGGTACTCAAGAGACCCAGTACTTC

v_call: TRBV7-9
clone_size: .
d_call: TRBD1
j_call: TRBJ2-7
cdr3_aa: CASNSGTAYEQYF
cdr3_nt: TGTGCCAGCAATTCCGGGACAGCCTACGAGCAGTACTTC

v_call: TRBV6-5
clone_size: .
d_call: .
j_call: TRBJ2-1
cdr3_aa: CASSWDNEQFF
cdr3_nt: TGTGCCAGCAGCTGGGACAATGAGCAGTTCTTC

v_call: TRBV9
clone_size: .
d_call: .
j_call: TRBJ1-5
cdr3_aa: CASSVGDIWGDNQPQHF
cdr3_nt: TGTGCCAGCAGCGTAGGGGATATATGGGGAGACAATCAGCCCCAGCATTTT

v_call: TRBV7-2
clone_size: .
d_call: .
j_call: TRBJ1-2
cdr3_aa: CASSPRTQGYTF
cdr3_nt: TGTGCCAGCAGCCCTAGGACACAAGGCTACACCTTC

v_call: TRBV19
clone_size: .
d_call: TRBD2
j_call: TRBJ2-1
cdr3_aa: CASSLRLAGGYNEQFF
cdr3_nt: TGTGCCAGTAGTCTCCGACTAGCGGGAGGGTACAATGAGCAGTTCTTC

v_call: TRBV7-3
clone_size: once
d_call: TRBD2
j_call: TRBJ2-3
cdr3_aa: CASSLFGTSGQGTDTQYF
cdr3_nt: TGTGCCAGCAGCTTATTCGGGACTAGCGGGCAAGGCACAGATACGCAGTATTTT

v_call: TRBV5-1
clone_size: .
d_call: .
j_call: TRBJ2-7
cdr3_aa: CASSPGAMHEQYF
cdr3_nt: TGCGCCAGTAGCCCCGGGGCAATGCACGAGCAGTACTTC